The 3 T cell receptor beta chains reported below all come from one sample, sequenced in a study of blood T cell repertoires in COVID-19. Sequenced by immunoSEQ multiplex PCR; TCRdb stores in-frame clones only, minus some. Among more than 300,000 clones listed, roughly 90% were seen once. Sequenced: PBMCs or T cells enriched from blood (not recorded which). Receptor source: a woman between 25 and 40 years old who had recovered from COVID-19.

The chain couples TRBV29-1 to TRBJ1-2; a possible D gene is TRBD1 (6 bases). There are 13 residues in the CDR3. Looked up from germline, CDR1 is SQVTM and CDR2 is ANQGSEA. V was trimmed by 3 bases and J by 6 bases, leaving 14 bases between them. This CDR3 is CSVDRDTLNGYTF. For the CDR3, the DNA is TGCAGCGTTGACAGGGACACCCTTAATGGCTACACCTTC.

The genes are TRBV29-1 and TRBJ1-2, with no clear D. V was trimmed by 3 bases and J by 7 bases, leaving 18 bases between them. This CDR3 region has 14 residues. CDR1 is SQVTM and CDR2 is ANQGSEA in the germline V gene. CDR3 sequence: CSVEPTLMIIGYTF. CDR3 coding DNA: TGCAGCGTTGAGCCGACTCTTATGATCATTGGCTACACCTTC.

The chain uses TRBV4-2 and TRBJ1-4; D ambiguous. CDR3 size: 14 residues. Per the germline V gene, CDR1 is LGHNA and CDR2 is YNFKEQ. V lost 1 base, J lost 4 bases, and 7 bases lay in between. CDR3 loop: CASSQVGHNEKLFF. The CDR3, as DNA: TGTGCCAGCAGCCAAGTGGGCCATAATGAAAAACTGTTTTTT.